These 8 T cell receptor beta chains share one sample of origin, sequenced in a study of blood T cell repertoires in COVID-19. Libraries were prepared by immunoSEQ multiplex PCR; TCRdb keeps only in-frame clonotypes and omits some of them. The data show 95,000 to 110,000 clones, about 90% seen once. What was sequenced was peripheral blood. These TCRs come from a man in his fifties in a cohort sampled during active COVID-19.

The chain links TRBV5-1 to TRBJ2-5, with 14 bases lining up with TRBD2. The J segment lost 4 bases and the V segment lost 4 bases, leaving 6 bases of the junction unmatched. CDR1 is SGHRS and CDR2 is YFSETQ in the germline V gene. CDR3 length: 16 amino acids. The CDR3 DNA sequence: TGCGCCAGCAGCACCGGACTAGCGGGGGGTAGAGAGACCCAGTACTTC. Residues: CASSTGLAGGRETQYF.

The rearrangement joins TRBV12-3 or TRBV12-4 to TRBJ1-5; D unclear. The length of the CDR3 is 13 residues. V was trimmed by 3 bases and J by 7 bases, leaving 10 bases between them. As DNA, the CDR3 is TGTGCCAGCAGTTTCGAGGGCTGGCAGCCCCAGCATTTT. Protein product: CASSFEGWQPQHF.

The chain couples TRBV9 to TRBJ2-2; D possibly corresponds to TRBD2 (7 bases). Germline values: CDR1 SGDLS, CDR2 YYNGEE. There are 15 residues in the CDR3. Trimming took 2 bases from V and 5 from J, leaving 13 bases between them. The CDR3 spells CASSVGGLGTGELFF. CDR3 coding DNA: TGTGCCAGCAGCGTCGGGGGGCTTGGGACCGGGGAGCTGTTTTTT.

The DNA for the CDR3 is TGTGCCAGCAGTCTTGGGGTTCAGGGGACTGAAGCTTTCTTT. This codes for CASSLGVQGTEAFF. This chain joins TRBV4-2 and TRBJ1-1; D is perhaps TRBD1 (6 bases). The V gene's germline CDR1 is LGHNA and CDR2 YNFKEQ. The CDR3 contains 14 residues. The V end lost 6 bases, the J end lost 5 bases, and 16 bases lay between the germline ends.

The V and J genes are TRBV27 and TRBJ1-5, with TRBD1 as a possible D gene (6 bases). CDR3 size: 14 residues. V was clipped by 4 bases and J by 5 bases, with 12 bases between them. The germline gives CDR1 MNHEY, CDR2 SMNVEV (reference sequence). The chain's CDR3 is CASSSGEPYQPQHF. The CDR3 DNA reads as TGTGCCAGCAGTTCAGGGGAACCCTATCAGCCCCAGCATTTT.

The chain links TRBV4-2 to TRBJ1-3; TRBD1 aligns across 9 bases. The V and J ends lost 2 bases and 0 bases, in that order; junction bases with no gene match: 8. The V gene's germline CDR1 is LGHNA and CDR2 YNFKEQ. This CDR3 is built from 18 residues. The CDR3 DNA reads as TGTGCCAGCAGCCAATACAGGGGACAGGGAAGCTCTGGAAACACCATATATTTT. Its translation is CASSQYRGQGSSGNTIYF.

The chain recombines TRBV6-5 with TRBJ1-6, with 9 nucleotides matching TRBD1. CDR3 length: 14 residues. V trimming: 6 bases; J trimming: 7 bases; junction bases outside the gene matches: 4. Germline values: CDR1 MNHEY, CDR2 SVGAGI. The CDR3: CASSRDRANSPLHF. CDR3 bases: TGTGCCAGCAGCCGGGACAGGGCAAATTCACCCCTCCACTTT.

CDR3 nucleotide sequence: TGTGCCAGCAGCTTGGGATCCGGGGGCCAAGAGACCCAGTACTTC. The encoded protein is CASSLGSGGQETQYF. The chain recombines TRBV7-8 with TRBJ2-5, with D possibly being TRBD2 (6 bases). CDR1 SGHVS and CDR2 FQNEAQ come from the germline V gene. The CDR3 contains 15 residues. V gave up 3 bases and J gave up 1 base, with 12 bases separating them.